Each of the 7 T cell receptor beta chains below was sequenced from the same sample in a study of shared clonotypes between healthy human individuals. Clones were read by immunoSEQ multiplex PCR, and TCRdb kept only the in-frame ones, dropping some. This sample carries some 2,100,000 clones, almost 96% of them seen once, and the ten largest clones take approximately 0.13%. The sample taken for sequencing was naive CD4+ T cells sorted from blood. The subset here: CD45RA+ positively selected. Receptor source: a young man in good health.

The chain is built from TRBV5-6 and TRBJ1-1; a possible D gene is TRBD1 (5 bases). Per germline, CDR1 SGHDT and CDR2 YYEEEE. V dropped 4 bases and J dropped 1 base, with 17 bases sitting between them. This CDR3 spans 16 amino acids. CDR3 protein: CASSPVGGGRNTEAFF. CDR3 DNA sequence: TGTGCCAGCAGCCCCGTCGGCGGGGGGAGGAACACTGAAGCTTTCTTT.

This clone showed up just a few times. The rearrangement uses TRBV6-1 and TRBJ2-5; D is uncertain. The CDR3 is 12 residues long. The V end was cut by 0 bases, the J end by 5 bases, with 4 bases between. Per germline, CDR1 MNHNS and CDR2 SASEGT. The CDR3 sequence is CASSEAMETQYF. The DNA for the CDR3 is TGTGCCAGCAGTGAAGCGATGGAGACCCAGTACTTC.

Remarks on this clone: The same CDR3 is also encoded by other DNA sequences in this sample. The gene calls are TRBV5-1 and TRBJ2-7; 10 bases are a match to TRBD1. With 4 bases clipped from V and 2 bases from J, the junction kept 6 bases outside the gene matches. The CDR3 covers 15 residues. Germline V gene lookup returns CDR1 SGHRS and CDR2 YFSETQ. The CDR3, as DNA: TGCGCCAGCAGCGCCTCGGGACAGGGGACCTACGAGCAGTACTTC. This encodes CASSASGQGTYEQYF.

The chain uses TRBV4-1 and TRBJ2-5; 7 bases agree with TRBD2. Germline trimming cut 4 bases from V and 5 bases from J; bases unmatched to any gene: 13. CDR3 size: 16 residues. Germline loops: CDR1 MGHRA, CDR2 YSYEKL. The CDR3 region has the DNA TGCGCCAGCAGCCGTAATCGAGCGGGAATGGAGGAGACCCAGTACTTC. It codes for CASSRNRAGMEETQYF.

The gene calls are TRBV11-2 and TRBJ2-7; no definite D call. Per the germline V gene, CDR1 is SGHAT and CDR2 is FQNNGV. The CDR3 sequence is 15 residues long. V lost 0 bases and J lost 1, with 10 bases in between. The CDR3 sequence: CASSLDRSTSYEQYF. The CDR3 DNA reads as TGTGCCAGCAGCTTAGATAGGTCTACTTCCTACGAGCAGTACTTC.

The chain uses TRBV5-1 and TRBJ2-5; 10 positions agree with TRBD2. Germline V gene sequence: CDR1 SGHRS, CDR2 YFSETQ. With 2 bases clipped from V and 3 bases from J, the junction kept 7 bases outside the gene matches. The CDR3 is 16 residues long. The CDR3 coding sequence is TGCGCCAGCAGCTTACTCGCTAGCGGGAGTAAAGAGACCCAGTACTTC. Translation: CASSLLASGSKETQYF.

The chain recombines TRBV30 with TRBJ1-2; 10 bases are shared with TRBD1. J was trimmed by 7 bases and V by 4 bases; bases with no gene match: 12. Germline lookup yields CDR1 GTSNPN and CDR2 SVGIG (reference sequence). The CDR3 sequence is 15 residues long. The CDR3, as DNA: TGTGCCTGGAATCCCAGGGGACAGGGGATCACTGGCTACACCTTC. Its protein product is CAWNPRGQGITGYTF.